This T cell receptor beta chain comes out of a study of cytomegalovirus exposure and HLA in healthy donors. Turning to the study itself: Caucasian-associated ancestry cluster membership applied to about 83% of over 350 genotyped donors.

About this clone: Antigen unknown.

V lost 3 bases and J lost 5, with 12 bases in between. CDR1 and CDR2 (germline): LNHDA, SQIVND (reference sequence). The CDR3 is made up of 14 amino acids. With 60 Vbeta and 13 Jbeta primers, the PCR was carried out. Some clones are missing from TCRdb's copy, which holds only in-frame ones; the method was immunoSEQ multiplex PCR. Of around 150,000 clones detected, less than 90% appear once; the ten largest clones hold approximately 4%. General study points: When the data were analyzed later, several of the most significant clusters appeared to be linked to common viral pathogens. CMV serostatus was the sole immune exposure information available. A missense variant in DCLRE1C was later tied to TCR beta V- and J-gene trimming.

The material sequenced was PBMCs. The sequence was obtained from a man in his fifties or sixties in good health and CMV-seropositive. The chain joins TRBV19 to TRBJ2-3; D is undetermined. The CDR3 coding sequence is TGTGCCAGTAGTATTGTTGGCGGAATAGATACGCAGTATTTT. Translated, it gives CASSIVGGIDTQYF.